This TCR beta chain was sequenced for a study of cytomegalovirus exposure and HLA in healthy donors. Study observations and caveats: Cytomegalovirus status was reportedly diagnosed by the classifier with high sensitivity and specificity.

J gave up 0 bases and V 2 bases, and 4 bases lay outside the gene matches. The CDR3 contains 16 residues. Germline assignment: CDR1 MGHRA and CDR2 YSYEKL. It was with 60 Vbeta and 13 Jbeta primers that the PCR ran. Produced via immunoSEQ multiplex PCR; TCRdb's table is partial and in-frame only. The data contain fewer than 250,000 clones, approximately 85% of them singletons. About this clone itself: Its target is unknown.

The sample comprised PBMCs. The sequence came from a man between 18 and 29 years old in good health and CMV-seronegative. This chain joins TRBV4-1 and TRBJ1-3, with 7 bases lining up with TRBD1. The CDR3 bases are TGCGCCAGCAGCCAAAACACAGGGGTCTCTGGAAACACCATATATTTT. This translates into CASSQNTGVSGNTIYF.